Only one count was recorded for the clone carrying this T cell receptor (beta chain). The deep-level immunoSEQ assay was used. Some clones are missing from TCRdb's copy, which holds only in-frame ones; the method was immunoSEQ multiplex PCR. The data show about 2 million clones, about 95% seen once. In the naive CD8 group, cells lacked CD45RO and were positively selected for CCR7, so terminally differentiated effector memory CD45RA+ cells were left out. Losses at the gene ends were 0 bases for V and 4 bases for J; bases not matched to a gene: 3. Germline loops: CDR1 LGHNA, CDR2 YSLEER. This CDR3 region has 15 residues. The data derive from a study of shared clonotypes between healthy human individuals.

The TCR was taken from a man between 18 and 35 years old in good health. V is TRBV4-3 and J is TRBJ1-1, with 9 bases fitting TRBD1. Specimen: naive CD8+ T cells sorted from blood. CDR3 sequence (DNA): TGCGCCAGCAGCCAAGACGGGACAGGGCTCACTGAAGCTTTCTTT. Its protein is CASSQDGTGLTEAFF.